These 29 T cell receptor beta chains share one sample of origin, sequenced in a study of response to subunit inactivated influenza vaccine. Each CDR3 protein gets one entry after TCRdb re-called the RT-PCR reads with MiXCR. The sample yields under 500,000 distinct CDR3 sequences, 9.5% to 12% seen once. The starting material was PBMCs from blood, obtained roughly 45 days after vaccination. The receptors shown here come from a man over 45 who received an inactivated influenza vaccine.

This clonotype was detected ten times or more. The rearrangement uses TRBV12-3 or TRBV12-4 and TRBJ1-4; unclear D gene. V lost 4 bases and J 8 bases, leaving 11 bases between the germline ends. The CDR3 runs to 13 residues. The CDR3 region is CASSSSWTEKLFF. The CDR3 DNA reads as TGTGCCAGCAGTTCGAGTTGGACGGAAAAACTGTTTTTT.

This clonotype has ten or more counts. V and J are TRBV29-1 and TRBJ2-1, with 9 bases aligning to TRBD2. CDR3 length equals 14 residues. The germline V gene has CDR1 SQVTM and CDR2 ANQGSEA. The V segment lost 4 bases and the J segment 8 bases; nucleotides outside the gene matches: 9. CDR3 sequence reads: CSVGGVSGSYEQFF. DNA of the CDR3: TGCAGCGTTGGAGGGGTTAGCGGGAGCTATGAGCAGTTCTTC.

The rearrangement joins TRBV7-9 to TRBJ1-1, with TRBD1 as a possible D gene (5 bases). V lost 3 bases to trimming and J lost 6 bases, with 8 bases between them. This CDR3 spans 12 amino acids. Per the germline V gene, CDR1 is SEHNR and CDR2 is FQNEAQ (reference sequence). As DNA, the CDR3 is TGTGCCAGCAGCTTTTGGGGGGCTGAAGCTTTCTTT. This codes for CASSFWGAEAFF.

The rearrangement joins TRBV27 to TRBJ2-1; no clear D gene. The CDR3 has 17 residues. In germline, CDR1 is MNHEY, CDR2 SMNVEV (reference sequence). Trimming left V 0 bases short and J 9 bases short, with 21 bases between. DNA for the CDR3: TGTGCCAGCAGTTTATCGCCCGGCTCCCGTCTTTATGGTGAGCAGTTCTTC. Its protein is CASSLSPGSRLYGEQFF.

This clonotype was counted many times. This chain joins TRBV28 and TRBJ2-7, with 10 bases matching TRBD1. Germline CDR1 and CDR2: MDHEN and SYDVKM. Germline trimming cut 3 bases from V and 4 bases from J; bases unmatched to any gene: 6. This CDR3 region has 15 residues. CDR3 residues: CASSLATGGIYEQYF. In DNA form, the CDR3 reads TGTGCCAGCAGTTTGGCGACAGGGGGCATTTACGAGCAGTACTTC.

This clonotype was counted many times. V gene TRBV20-1 combines with J gene TRBJ2-7; maybe TRBD1 (5 bases). Germline values: CDR1 DFQATT, CDR2 SNEGSKA (reference sequence). CDR3 length: 13 residues. Trimming removed 6 bases from V and 2 bases from J, with 14 bases in between. CDR3 coding DNA: TGCAGTGCACTCCTAAAGGGGCCCTACGAGCAGTACTTC. It specifies CSALLKGPYEQYF.

The rearrangement uses TRBV4-1 and TRBJ2-3, with D possibly matching TRBD2 (6 bases). The CDR3 loop spans 16 amino acids. Trimming left V 0 bases short and J 6 bases short, with 16 bases between. Per germline, CDR1 MGHRA and CDR2 YSYEKL. This CDR3 is CASSQEETRALDTQYF. The CDR3 DNA reads as TGCGCCAGCAGCCAAGAGGAGACTAGGGCCTTGGATACGCAGTATTTT.

The rearrangement joins TRBV18 to TRBJ2-7; possible D gene TRBD1, 6 bases. The V and J ends lost 3 bases and 7 bases respectively, with 16 bases between them. The CDR3 consists of 14 residues. Looked up from germline, CDR1 is KGHSH and CDR2 is LQKENI. The CDR3 reads CASSPLTGPGEQYF. CDR3 sequence (DNA): TGTGCCAGCTCACCTCTGACAGGACCCGGGGAGCAGTACTTC.

Only a few counts were recorded for this clonotype. The rearrangement joins TRBV24-1 to TRBJ2-1, with TRBD1 matching over 11 bases. The V segment lost 6 bases and the J segment 5 bases; nucleotides outside the gene matches: 8. In germline, CDR1 is KGHDR, CDR2 SFDVKD. The CDR3 totals 16 residues. The CDR3 region has the DNA TGTGCCACCAGTAAGACCGGGACAGGGGGTCACAATGAGCAGTTCTTC. It specifies CATSKTGTGGHNEQFF.

The chain links TRBV5-1 to TRBJ1-1, with unresolved D. The CDR3 extends over 13 amino acids. Germline V gene data show CDR1 as SGHRS and CDR2 as YFSETQ. V was pared by 6 bases and J by 0 bases, with 9 bases between. CDR3 loop: CASTPGLNTEAFF. DNA of the CDR3: TGCGCCAGCACCCCAGGTTTGAACACTGAAGCTTTCTTT.

This rearrangement joins TRBV12-3 or TRBV12-4 to TRBJ1-6; 9 nucleotides align to TRBD1. The CDR3 covers 16 residues. V gave up 5 bases and J gave up 3 bases; unmatched junction bases: 5. The CDR3 coding sequence is TGTGCCAGCAGTACCGGGACAGGGTTCTATAATTCACCCCTCCACTTT. This codes for CASSTGTGFYNSPLHF.

This clonotype was recorded at least ten times. The chain combines TRBV12-3 or TRBV12-4 with TRBJ2-7; D call uncertain. CDR3 length: 13 residues. V shed 3 bases and J shed 1 base, with 7 bases lying between them. The CDR3 DNA follows: TGTGCCAGCAGTTTGCTGCTTTCCTACGAGCAGTACTTC. This sequence encodes CASSLLLSYEQYF.

This clonotype was picked up a small number of times. CDR3 nucleotides: TGTGCCAGTAGTATTACCTCCTCTACCTGGGCTTTCTTT. It yields the protein CASSITSSTWAFF. The chain carries TRBV19 and TRBJ1-1; D remains ambiguous. CDR1 and CDR2 from the germline V gene are LNHDA and SQIVND (reference sequence). The V end was cut by 3 bases, the J end by 11 bases, with 16 bases between. CDR3 length: 13 residues.

This clonotype has just a few counts. The chain employs TRBV12-3 or TRBV12-4 and TRBJ1-2, with D possibly TRBD1 on 6 matching bases. The CDR3 totals 14 residues. Trimming took off 0 bases at V and 8 bases at J, with 13 bases between the two ends. The CDR3 loop is CASSLAGGPGGYTF. In DNA, the CDR3 is TGTGCCAGCAGTTTAGCCGGGGGCCCGGGGGGCTACACCTTC.

The genes are TRBV2 and TRBJ2-5, with D maybe TRBD2 (6 bases). V was trimmed by 4 bases and J by 2 bases, leaving 14 bases between them. CDR1 is SNHLY, CDR2 FYNNEI, per germline. CDR3 length equals 15 residues. This chain's CDR3 is CASSVRLDIQETQYF. In DNA, the CDR3 is TGTGCCAGCAGTGTACGACTAGATATTCAAGAGACCCAGTACTTC.

This clonotype has more than one count but fewer than ten. The chain couples TRBV4-2 to TRBJ1-1; unclear D gene. Germline CDR1 is LGHNA and CDR2 is YNFKEQ. CDR3 length: 12 amino acids. V was trimmed by 0 bases and J by 10 bases, leaving 9 bases between them. CDR3 in DNA: TGTGCCAGCAGCCAAGATCGTCGTCTAGCTTTCTTT. Its translation: CASSQDRRLAFF.

Many counts were recorded for this clonotype. The chain links TRBV11-2 to TRBJ1-2, with a weak D call TRBD1 (5 bases). The CDR3 totals 16 residues. The V end was cut by 5 bases, the J end by 7 bases, with 23 bases between. In germline, CDR1 is SGHAT, CDR2 FQNNGV. The CDR3 coding sequence is TGTGCCAGCAGCAACCCCGGCCCCCCAGGGCTCGGTGGCTACACCTTC. Its protein is CASSNPGPPGLGGYTF.

J is TRBJ2-3 and V is TRBV7-2; D might be TRBD2 (7 bases). Trimming removed 6 bases from V and 6 bases from J, with 19 bases in between. Germline CDR1 reads SGHTA; CDR2 reads FQGNSA. The CDR3 is 15 amino acids. CDR3 amino acids: CASSSMGGGLDTQYF. The CDR3 DNA reads TGTGCCAGCAGTTCCATGGGGGGGGGCCTCGATACGCAGTATTTT.

This clonotype was observed a handful of times. The chain couples TRBV20-1 to TRBJ2-2; maybe TRBD1 (6 bases). The CDR3 runs to 12 residues. V lost 6 bases and J lost 8, with 13 bases in between. Germline CDR1 reads DFQATT; CDR2 reads SNEGSKA (reference sequence). In nucleotides, the CDR3 is TGCAGTGCACAACAGGGTGCTGGGGAGCTGTTTTTT. It specifies CSAQQGAGELFF.

This clonotype appeared a few times. V is TRBV5-1 and J is TRBJ2-5; the match to TRBD2 covers 9 bases. V gave up 3 bases and J gave up 5 bases; unmatched junction bases: 5. Looked up from germline, CDR1 is SGHRS and CDR2 is YFSETQ. The CDR3 consists of 14 residues. CDR3 sequence (DNA): TGCGCCAGCAGCTCCAGCGGGGGGACGGAGACCCAGTACTTC. Translated, it gives CASSSSGGTETQYF. Complete variable domain (other parts from reference TRBV5-1 and TRBJ2-5): KAGVTQTPRYLIKTRGQQVTLSCSPISGHRSVSWYQQTPGQGLQFLFEYFSETQRNKGNFPGRFSGRQFSNSRSEMNVSTLELGDSALYLCASSSSGGTETQYFGPGTRLLVL.

This clonotype was detected ten times or more. The V gene is TRBV7-9, the J gene TRBJ2-7; 7 bases are shared with TRBD1. The ends lost 2 bases at V and 4 bases at J; junction bases unmatched: 5. The CDR3 totals 14 residues. CDR1 SEHNR and CDR2 FQNEAQ come from the germline V gene (reference sequence). The CDR3 sequence: CASSLRDRLYEQYF. CDR3 DNA: TGTGCCAGCAGCTTACGGGACAGACTGTACGAGCAGTACTTC. The full variable domain, in which reference TRBV7-9 and TRBJ2-7 provide the parts outside the CDR3, is DTGVSQNPRHKITKRGQNVTFRCDPISEHNRLYWYRQTLGQGPEFLTYFQNEAQLEKSRLLSDRFSAERPKGSFSTLEIQRTEQGDSAMYLCASSLRDRLYEQYFGPGTRLTVT.

This clonotype came up many times. The chain joins TRBV6-5 to TRBJ2-1; 7 positions match TRBD1. Per germline, CDR1 MNHEY and CDR2 SVGAGI. The CDR3 sequence is 13 residues long. The V and J ends lost 8 bases and 8 bases, in that order; junction bases with no gene match: 9. CDR3 loop: CASRHRGRDEQFF. In nucleotides, the CDR3 is TGTGCCAGCCGTCACAGGGGTCGCGATGAGCAGTTCTTC.

This rearrangement joins TRBV20-1 to TRBJ2-2; the match to TRBD2 covers 12 bases. Per germline, CDR1 DFQATT and CDR2 SNEGSKA (reference sequence). The J segment lost 5 bases and the V segment lost 2 bases, leaving 6 bases of the junction unmatched. This CDR3 region has 16 residues. CDR3 sequence reads: CSARPTTSGRTGELFF. Written as DNA, the CDR3 is TGCAGTGCTAGACCTACGACTAGCGGGAGAACCGGGGAGCTGTTTTTT.

The rearrangement links TRBV4-3 to TRBJ2-1; a possible D gene is TRBD2 (7 bases). The length of the CDR3 is 17 residues. The V and J ends lost 0 bases and 2 bases respectively, with 14 bases between them. Germline V gene sequence: CDR1 LGHNA, CDR2 YSLEER. DNA of the CDR3: TGCGCCAGCAGCCAAGAAGGGAGGGGGGGGGCCTACAATGAGCAGTTCTTC. Protein: CASSQEGRGGAYNEQFF.

The sample holds a few counts of this clonotype. The V call is TRBV10-2, the J call TRBJ2-2; D is unresolved. Trimming removed 3 bases from V and 6 bases from J, with 11 bases in between. Germline CDR1 WSHSY, CDR2 SAAADI. The CDR3 loop spans 14 amino acids. CDR3 nucleotides: TGCGCCAGCAGTGATAGAAGGTTCGCCGGGGAGCTGTTTTTT. It encodes CASSDRRFAGELFF.

The rearrangement joins TRBV12-3 or TRBV12-4 to TRBJ1-1; 11 bases align to TRBD1. After removal of 3 bases from V and 3 bases from J, the junction contained 3 bases not matched to a gene. CDR3 length: 15 residues. The CDR3 loop reads CASSLGDRGYTEAFF. The CDR3 bases are TGTGCCAGCAGTTTGGGGGACAGGGGGTACACTGAAGCTTTCTTT.

The sample holds many counts of this clonotype. This chain connects TRBV12-3 or TRBV12-4 to TRBJ2-1, with D possibly matching TRBD1 (6 bases). CDR3 length equals 12 residues. The V end was cut by 7 bases, the J end by 9 bases, with 13 bases between. The CDR3 region has the DNA TGTGCCAGCAACCAAGGGGGTGGTGAGCAGTTCTTC. This encodes CASNQGGGEQFF.

This chain uses TRBV4-3 with TRBJ2-2; D gene ambiguous. From germline, CDR1 is LGHNA and CDR2 YSLEER. The CDR3 sequence is 15 residues long. V shed 0 bases and J shed 4 bases, with 9 bases lying between them. CDR3 DNA: TGCGCCAGCAGCCAAGATGTTAGGCGCACCGGGGAGCTGTTTTTT. Translating it yields CASSQDVRRTGELFF.

This clonotype was seen only a few times. The rearrangement links TRBV6-1 to TRBJ2-7; a weak D match, TRBD2 (5 bases). CDR1 and CDR2 (germline): MNHNS, SASEGT. V lost 7 bases and J lost 0, with 16 bases in between. CDR3 length equals 15 residues. The CDR3 DNA follows: TGTGCCAGCAAGCACGTGCGGGTATCCTCCTACGAGCAGTACTTC. It yields the protein CASKHVRVSSYEQYF.